This T cell receptor (beta chain) emerged from a study of CD8+CD57+ T cells in acquired aplastic anemia. The overall study: The study obtained an average of roughly 3 ug of DNA from sorted CD4+ and CD8+ cells.

With 3 bases removed from V and 7 bases from J, the gap between germline ends came to 18 bases. CDR3 length: 15 amino acids. Germline CDR1 and CDR2: SEHNR and FQNEAQ (reference sequence). Notes on this clonotype: Antigen: not known.

Study outcomes and limitations: There were over 25 CD8+ CDR3 sequences that occurred in both patients and controls.

Profiles of TCR beta VDJ and CDR3 were generated from a genomic DNA template. TCRdb ran MiXCR on the reads and lists one entry per CDR3 protein. The data show 130,000 or so distinct CDR3 sequences, 50% to 60% seen once. All sequencing subjects had displayed CD8+CD57+ cell expansion on flow cytometry. Sample: sorted CD4+, CD8+, or CD8+CD57+ T cells (not recorded which) from PBMCs. This chain joins TRBV7-9 and TRBJ1-2; D is perhaps TRBD1 (6 bases). The TCR comes from a human donor with aplastic anemia. The CDR3 loop is CASSFLAGGAAGYTF. CDR3 nucleotide sequence: TGTGCCAGCAGCTTCCTAGCGGGGGGGGCAGCTGGCTACACCTTC.